This note documents a single TCR beta chain sequence. The data belong to a study of lymphopenia after photon versus proton radiotherapy. Germline loops: CDR1 SGHTA, CDR2 FQGNSA. The CDR3 loop spans 12 amino acids. Trimming at V came to 5 bases and at J to 10 bases, leaving 5 bases not matched to a gene. The protocol was immunoSEQ multiplex PCR, while the TCRdb copy is restricted to in-frame clones and leaves out a portion. The sample lists roughly 30,000 clones, roughly 89% occurring once. Sequenced here: peripheral blood, sampled from a patient treated with proton-based radiotherapy. This rearrangement joins TRBV7-2 to TRBJ2-1; 7 bases agree with TRBD1. This TCR was recovered from a woman aged 55-69 years with cholangiocarcinoma. Some clones in this sample may be carry-over from other donors' samples. CDR3 residues: CASSRRGKEQFF. The CDR3 coding sequence is TGTGCCAGCAGCCGCAGGGGGAAGGAGCAGTTCTTC.